The entry that follows covers one T cell receptor (beta chain) sequence. Germline and junction disagree at one end, which may indicate a read error. Germline CDR1 LGHNA, CDR2 YSLEER. The CDR3 sequence is 14 residues long. These data come from a study of tumor-infiltrating lymphocytes in primary liver carcinoma. TCR beta cDNA was prepared out of roughly 520 ng total RNA by means of a constant-region primer. The TCR beta library was amplified through three nested multiplex PCR rounds in a modified ARM-PCR procedure. TRBV1-TRBV30 forward primers and a C-beta reverse primer were used in the first two PCR rounds, which each ran for ten to eleven cycles. MiXCR, run by TCRdb on the multiplex PCR reads, gives a single entry per CDR3 protein. The sample lists approximately 340,000 distinct CDR3 sequences, about 61% occurring once. In addition to blood RNA drawn from unsorted whole blood, germline DNA was extracted.

Sample: peripheral blood. This receptor was obtained from a man aged 35-49 years with primary liver carcinoma and hepatitis B virus infection. The chain uses TRBV4-3 and TRBJ1-2; the D gene is possibly TRBD1 (5 bases). This chain's CDR3 is CACRQVMGPYGYTF. The CDR3 coding sequence is TGCGCCTGCAGGCAAGTTATGGGACCCTATGGCTACACCTTC.